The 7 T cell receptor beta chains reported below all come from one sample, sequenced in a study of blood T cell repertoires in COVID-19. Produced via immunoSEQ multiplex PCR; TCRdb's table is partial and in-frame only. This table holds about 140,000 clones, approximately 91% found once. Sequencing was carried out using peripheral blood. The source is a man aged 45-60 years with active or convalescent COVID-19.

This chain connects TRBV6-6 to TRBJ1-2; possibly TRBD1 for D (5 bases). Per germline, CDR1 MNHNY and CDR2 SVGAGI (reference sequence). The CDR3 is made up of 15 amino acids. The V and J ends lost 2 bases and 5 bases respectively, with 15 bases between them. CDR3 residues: CASSYLLRTTYGYTF. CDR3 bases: TGTGCCAGCAGTTACCTTCTGAGGACAACTTATGGCTACACCTTC.

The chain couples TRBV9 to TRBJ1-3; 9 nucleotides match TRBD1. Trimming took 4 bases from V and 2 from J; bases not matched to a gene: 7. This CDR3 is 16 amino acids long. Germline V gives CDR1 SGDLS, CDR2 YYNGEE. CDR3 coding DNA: TGTGCCAGCAGCCGGACAGGGGACTCCCCTGGAAACACCATATATTTT. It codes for CASSRTGDSPGNTIYF.

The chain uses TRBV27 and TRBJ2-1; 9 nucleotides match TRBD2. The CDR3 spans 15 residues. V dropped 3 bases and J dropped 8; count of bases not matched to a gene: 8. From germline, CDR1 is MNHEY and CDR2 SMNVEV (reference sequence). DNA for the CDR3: TGTGCCAGCAGTTTCCCGGGACTAGCTTATCATGAGCAGTTCTTC. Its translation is CASSFPGLAYHEQFF.

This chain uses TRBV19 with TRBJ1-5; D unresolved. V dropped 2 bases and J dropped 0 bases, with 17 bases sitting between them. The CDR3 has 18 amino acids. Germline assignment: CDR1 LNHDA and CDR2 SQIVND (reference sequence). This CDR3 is CASSIRPGEEYSNQPQHF. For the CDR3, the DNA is TGTGCCAGTAGTATAAGGCCGGGTGAGGAGTATAGCAATCAGCCCCAGCATTTT.

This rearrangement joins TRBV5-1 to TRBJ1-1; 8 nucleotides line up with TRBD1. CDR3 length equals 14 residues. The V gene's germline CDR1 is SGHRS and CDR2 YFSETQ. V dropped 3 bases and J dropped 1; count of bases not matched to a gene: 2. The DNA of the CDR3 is TGCGCCAGCAGCTCCGGACAGGGGAACACTGAAGCTTTCTTT. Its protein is CASSSGQGNTEAFF.

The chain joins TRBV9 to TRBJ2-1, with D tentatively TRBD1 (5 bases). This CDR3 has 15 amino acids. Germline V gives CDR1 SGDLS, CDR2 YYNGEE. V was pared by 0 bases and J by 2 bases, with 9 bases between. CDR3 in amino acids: CASSVELGPYNEQFF. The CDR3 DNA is TGTGCCAGCAGCGTAGAGTTGGGGCCCTACAATGAGCAGTTCTTC.

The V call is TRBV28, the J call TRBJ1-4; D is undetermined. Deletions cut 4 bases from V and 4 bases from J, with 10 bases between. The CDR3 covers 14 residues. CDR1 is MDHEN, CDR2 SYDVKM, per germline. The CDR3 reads CASSYTGLNEKLFF. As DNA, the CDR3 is TGTGCCAGCAGTTACACCGGACTTAATGAAAAACTGTTTTTT.